The entry below describes one T cell receptor beta chain. In the original workflow: Amplifying reference gene primers gave estimates of nucleated cell counts. Data came from immunoSEQ multiplex PCR; TCRdb stores just in-frame clones and leaves some out. Clonal size and the V and J genes are those of that table, whereas D and trimming came from the DNA. The sample contains 98,000 or so clones, roughly 91% of which appear only once. The data stem from a study of blood T cell repertoires in COVID-19. On the study more broadly: The origin of the acute and convalescent COVID-19 samples was the United States, Italy and Spain. PBMCs, B-cell-depleted T cells, or T cells were the source of the cDNA or gDNA that made up the material.

Trimming removed 10 bases from V and 0 bases from J, with 18 bases in between. There are 15 residues in the CDR3. The V gene's germline CDR1 is MNHNY and CDR2 SVGAGI (reference sequence). The J gene is TRBJ1-2, the V gene TRBV6-6, with D possibly being TRBD1 (6 bases). The clonotype was recovered from a human donor in a cohort sampled during active COVID-19. The sample was peripheral blood. The CDR3 sequence: CAIWAETGTNYGYTF. CDR3 nucleotides: TGTGCCATCTGGGCGGAAACAGGGACTAACTATGGCTACACCTTC.